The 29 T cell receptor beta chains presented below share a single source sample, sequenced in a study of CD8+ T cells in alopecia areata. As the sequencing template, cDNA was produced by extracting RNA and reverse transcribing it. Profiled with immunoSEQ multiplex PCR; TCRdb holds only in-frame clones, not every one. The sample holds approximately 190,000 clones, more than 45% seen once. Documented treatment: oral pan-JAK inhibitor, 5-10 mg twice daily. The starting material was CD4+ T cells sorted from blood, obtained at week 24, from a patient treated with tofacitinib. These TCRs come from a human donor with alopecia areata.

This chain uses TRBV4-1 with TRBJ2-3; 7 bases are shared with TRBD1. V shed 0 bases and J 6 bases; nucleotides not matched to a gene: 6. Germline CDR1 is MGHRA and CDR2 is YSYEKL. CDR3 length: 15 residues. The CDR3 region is CASSQDEGGRDTQYF. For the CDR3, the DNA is TGCGCCAGCAGCCAAGATGAAGGGGGCCGGGATACGCAGTATTTT.

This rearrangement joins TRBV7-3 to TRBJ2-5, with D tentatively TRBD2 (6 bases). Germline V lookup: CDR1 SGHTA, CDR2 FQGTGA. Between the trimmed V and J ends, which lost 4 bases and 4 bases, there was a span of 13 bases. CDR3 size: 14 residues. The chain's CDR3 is CASSSTHGGETQYF. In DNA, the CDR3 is TGTGCCAGCAGCTCCACGCACGGGGGAGAGACCCAGTACTTC. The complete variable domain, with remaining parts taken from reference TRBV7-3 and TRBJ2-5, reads GAGVSQTPSNKVTEKGKYVELRCDPISGHTALYWYRQSLGQGPEFLIYFQGTGAADDSGLPNDRFFAVRPEGSVSTLKIQRTERGDSAVYLCASSSTHGGETQYFGPGTRLLVL.

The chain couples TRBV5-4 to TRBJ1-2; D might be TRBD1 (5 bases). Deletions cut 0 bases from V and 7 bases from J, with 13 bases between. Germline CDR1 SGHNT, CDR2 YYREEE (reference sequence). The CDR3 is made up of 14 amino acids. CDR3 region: CASSLVSGTFGYTF. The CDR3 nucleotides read TGTGCCAGCAGCTTGGTGTCAGGGACCTTTGGCTACACCTTC.

CDR3 coding DNA: TGTGCCTGGAGGCATCGAGGGGGACCCTATGGCTACACCTTC. Its translation is CAWRHRGGPYGYTF. The chain combines TRBV30 with TRBJ1-2; tentative D call: TRBD1 (6 bases). Trimming removed 3 bases at V and 4 bases at J, with 15 bases between. Germline lookup yields CDR1 GTSNPN and CDR2 SVGIG (reference sequence). The CDR3 covers 14 residues.

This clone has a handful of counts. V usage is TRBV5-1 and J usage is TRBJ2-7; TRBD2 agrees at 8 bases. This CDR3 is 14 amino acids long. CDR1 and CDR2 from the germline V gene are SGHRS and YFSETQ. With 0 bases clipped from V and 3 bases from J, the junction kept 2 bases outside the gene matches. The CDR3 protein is CASSLGTSNYEQYF. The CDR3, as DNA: TGCGCCAGCAGCTTGGGGACTAGCAACTACGAGCAGTACTTC.

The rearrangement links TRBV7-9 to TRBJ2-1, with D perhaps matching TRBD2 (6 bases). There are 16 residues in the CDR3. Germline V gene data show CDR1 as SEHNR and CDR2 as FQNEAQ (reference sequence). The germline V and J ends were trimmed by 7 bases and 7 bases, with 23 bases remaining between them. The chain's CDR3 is CASTSSGGRGGNEQFF. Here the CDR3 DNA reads TGTGCCAGCACCAGTAGCGGAGGGAGAGGCGGAAATGAGCAGTTCTTC.

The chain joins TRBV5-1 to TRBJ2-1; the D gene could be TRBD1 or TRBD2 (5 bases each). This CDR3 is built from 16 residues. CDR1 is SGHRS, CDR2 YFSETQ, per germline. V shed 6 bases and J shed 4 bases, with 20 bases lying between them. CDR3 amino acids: CASTQTSGTPYNEQFF. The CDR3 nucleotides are TGCGCCAGCACCCAAACCTCTGGGACGCCTTACAATGAGCAGTTCTTC.

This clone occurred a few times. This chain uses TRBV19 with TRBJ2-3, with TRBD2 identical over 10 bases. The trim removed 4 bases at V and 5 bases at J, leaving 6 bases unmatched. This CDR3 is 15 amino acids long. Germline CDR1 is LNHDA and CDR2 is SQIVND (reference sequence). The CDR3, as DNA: TGTGCCAGTAGTACCGCTAGCGGGAGTGGAGATACGCAGTATTTT. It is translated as CASSTASGSGDTQYF.

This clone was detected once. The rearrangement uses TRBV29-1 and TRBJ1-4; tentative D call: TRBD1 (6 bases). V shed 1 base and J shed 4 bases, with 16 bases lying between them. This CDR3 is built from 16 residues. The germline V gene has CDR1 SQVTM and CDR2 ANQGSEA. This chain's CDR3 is CSVEVMVGGDNEKLFF. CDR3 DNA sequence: TGCAGCGTTGAAGTTATGGTAGGGGGAGATAATGAAAAACTGTTTTTT. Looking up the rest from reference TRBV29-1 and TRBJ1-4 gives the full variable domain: SAVISQKPSRDICQRGTSLTIQCQVDSQVTMMFWYRQQPGQSLTLIATANQGSEATYESGFVIDKFPISRPNLTFSTLTVSNMSPEDSSIYLCSVEVMVGGDNEKLFFGSGTQLSVL.

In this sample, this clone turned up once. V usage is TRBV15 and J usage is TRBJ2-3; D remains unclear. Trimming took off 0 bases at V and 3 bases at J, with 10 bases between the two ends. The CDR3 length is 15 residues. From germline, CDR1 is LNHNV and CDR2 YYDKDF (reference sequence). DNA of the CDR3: TGTGCCACCAGCAGAGATCATCTGGGAACAGATACGCAGTATTTT. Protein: CATSRDHLGTDTQYF.

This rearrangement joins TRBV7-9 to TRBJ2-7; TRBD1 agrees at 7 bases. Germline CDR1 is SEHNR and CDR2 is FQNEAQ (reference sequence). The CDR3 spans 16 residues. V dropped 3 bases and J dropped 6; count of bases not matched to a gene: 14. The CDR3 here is CASSFALGQGDPEQYF. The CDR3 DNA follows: TGTGCCAGCAGCTTCGCTTTGGGGCAGGGGGACCCCGAGCAGTACTTC.

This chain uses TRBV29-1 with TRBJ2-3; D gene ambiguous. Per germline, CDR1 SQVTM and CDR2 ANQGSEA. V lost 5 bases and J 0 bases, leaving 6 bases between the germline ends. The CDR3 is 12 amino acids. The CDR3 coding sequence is TGCAGCGTTCCGACGAGCACAGATACGCAGTATTTT. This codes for CSVPTSTDTQYF.

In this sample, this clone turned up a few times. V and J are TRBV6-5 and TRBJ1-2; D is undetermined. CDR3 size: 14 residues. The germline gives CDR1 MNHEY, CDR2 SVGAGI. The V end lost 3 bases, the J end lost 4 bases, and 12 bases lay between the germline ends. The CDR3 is CASSYRTPLYGYTF. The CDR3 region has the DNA TGTGCCAGCAGTTATAGGACCCCACTCTATGGCTACACCTTC.

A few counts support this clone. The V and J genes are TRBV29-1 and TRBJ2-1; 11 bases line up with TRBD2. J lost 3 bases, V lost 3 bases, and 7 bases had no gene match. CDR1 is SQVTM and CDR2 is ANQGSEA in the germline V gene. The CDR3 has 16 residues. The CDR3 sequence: CSVEGRGLAGYNEQFF. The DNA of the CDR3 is TGCAGCGTTGAGGGGAGAGGACTAGCGGGCTACAATGAGCAGTTCTTC.

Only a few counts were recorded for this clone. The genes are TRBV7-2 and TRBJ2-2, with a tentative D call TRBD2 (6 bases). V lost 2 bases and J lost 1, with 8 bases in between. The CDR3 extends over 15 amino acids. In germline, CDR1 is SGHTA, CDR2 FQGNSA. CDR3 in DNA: TGTGCCAGCAGCTTATTCGGGGGGAACACCGGGGAGCTGTTTTTT. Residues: CASSLFGGNTGELFF.

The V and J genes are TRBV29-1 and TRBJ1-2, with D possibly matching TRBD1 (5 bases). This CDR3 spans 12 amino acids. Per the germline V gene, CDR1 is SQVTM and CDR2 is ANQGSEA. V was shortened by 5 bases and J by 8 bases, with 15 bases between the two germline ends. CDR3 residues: CSVRGLRGGYTF. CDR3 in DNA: TGCAGCGTTAGGGGATTAAGGGGAGGCTACACCTTC.

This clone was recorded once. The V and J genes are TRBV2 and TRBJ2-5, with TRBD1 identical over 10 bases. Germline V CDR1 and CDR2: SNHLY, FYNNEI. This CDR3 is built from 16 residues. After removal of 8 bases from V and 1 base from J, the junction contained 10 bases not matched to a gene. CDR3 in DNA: TGTGCCAGCCTTCACTCCAGGACAGGGGGCCAAGAGACCCAGTACTTC. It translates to CASLHSRTGGQETQYF.

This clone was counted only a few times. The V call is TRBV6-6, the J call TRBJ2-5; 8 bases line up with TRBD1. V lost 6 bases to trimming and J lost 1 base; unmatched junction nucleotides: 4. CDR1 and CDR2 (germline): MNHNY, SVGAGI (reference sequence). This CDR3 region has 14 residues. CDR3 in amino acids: CASRYGTGQETQYF. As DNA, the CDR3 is TGTGCCAGCAGATATGGGACAGGCCAAGAGACCCAGTACTTC.

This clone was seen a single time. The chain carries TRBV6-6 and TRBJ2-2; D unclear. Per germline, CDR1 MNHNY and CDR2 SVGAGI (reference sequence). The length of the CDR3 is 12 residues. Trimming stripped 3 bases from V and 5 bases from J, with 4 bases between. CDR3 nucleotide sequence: TGTGCCAGCAGTTATGGTACCGGGGAGCTGTTTTTT. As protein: CASSYGTGELFF.

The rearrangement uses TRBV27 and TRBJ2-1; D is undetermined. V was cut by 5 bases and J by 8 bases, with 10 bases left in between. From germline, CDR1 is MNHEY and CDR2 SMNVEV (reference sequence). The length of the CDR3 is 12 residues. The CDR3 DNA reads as TGTGCCAGCAGTCGGACCAGAGATGAGCAGTTCTTC. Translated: CASSRTRDEQFF.

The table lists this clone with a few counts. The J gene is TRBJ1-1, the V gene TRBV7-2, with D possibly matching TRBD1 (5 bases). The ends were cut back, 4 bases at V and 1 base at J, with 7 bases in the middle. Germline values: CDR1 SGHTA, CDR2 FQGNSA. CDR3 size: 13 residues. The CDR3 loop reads CASSSGPNTEAFF. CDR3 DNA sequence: TGTGCCAGCAGCTCGGGACCGAACACTGAAGCTTTCTTT.

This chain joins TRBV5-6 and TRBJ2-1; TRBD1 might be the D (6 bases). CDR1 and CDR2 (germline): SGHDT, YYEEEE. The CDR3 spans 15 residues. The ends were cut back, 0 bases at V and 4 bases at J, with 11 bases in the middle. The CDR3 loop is CASSLDRELYNEQFF. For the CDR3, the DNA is TGTGCCAGCAGCTTGGACAGGGAGTTGTACAATGAGCAGTTCTTC.

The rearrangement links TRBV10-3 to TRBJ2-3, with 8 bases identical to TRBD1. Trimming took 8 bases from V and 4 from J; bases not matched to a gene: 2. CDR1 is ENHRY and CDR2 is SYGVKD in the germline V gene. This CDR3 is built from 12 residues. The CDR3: CAIQGAADTQYF. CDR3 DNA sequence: TGTGCCATCCAGGGGGCGGCAGATACGCAGTATTTT.

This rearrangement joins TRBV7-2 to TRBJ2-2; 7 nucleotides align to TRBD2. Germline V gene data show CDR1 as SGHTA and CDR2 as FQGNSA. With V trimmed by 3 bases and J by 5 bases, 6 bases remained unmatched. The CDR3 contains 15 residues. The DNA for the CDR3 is TGTGCCAGCAGCTTCGGCGGGAGACGGACCGGGGAGCTGTTTTTT. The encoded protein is CASSFGGRRTGELFF.

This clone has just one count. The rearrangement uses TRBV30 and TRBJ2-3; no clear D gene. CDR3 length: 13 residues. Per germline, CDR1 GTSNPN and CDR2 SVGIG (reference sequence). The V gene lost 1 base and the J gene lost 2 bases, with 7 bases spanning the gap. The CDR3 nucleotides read TGTGCCTGGAGTGAGGGCTACACAGATACGCAGTATTTT. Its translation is CAWSEGYTDTQYF.

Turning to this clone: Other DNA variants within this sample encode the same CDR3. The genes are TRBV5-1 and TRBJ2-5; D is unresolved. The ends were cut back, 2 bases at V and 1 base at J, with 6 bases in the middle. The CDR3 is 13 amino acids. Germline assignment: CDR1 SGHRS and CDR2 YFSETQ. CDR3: CASSFGGQETQYF. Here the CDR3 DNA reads TGCGCCAGCAGCTTCGGCGGCCAAGAGACCCAGTACTTC.

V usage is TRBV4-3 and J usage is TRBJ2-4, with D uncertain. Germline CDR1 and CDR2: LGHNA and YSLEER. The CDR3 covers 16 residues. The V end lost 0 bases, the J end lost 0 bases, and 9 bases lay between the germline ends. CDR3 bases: TGCGCCAGCAGCCAAGATCTGGGTGCAGCCAAAAACATTCAGTACTTC. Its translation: CASSQDLGAAKNIQYF.

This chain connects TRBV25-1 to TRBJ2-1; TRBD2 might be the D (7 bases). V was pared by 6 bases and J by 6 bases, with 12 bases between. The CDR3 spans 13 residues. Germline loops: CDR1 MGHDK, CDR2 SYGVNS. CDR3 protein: CASRRGGGNEQFF. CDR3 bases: TGTGCCAGCAGAAGGGGAGGGGGCAATGAGCAGTTCTTC.

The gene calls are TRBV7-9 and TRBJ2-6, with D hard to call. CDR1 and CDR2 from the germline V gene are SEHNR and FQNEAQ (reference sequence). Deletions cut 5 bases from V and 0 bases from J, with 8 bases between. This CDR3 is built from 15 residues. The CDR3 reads CASSALSSGANVLTF. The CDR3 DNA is TGTGCCAGCAGCGCCCTAAGCTCTGGGGCCAACGTCCTGACTTTC.